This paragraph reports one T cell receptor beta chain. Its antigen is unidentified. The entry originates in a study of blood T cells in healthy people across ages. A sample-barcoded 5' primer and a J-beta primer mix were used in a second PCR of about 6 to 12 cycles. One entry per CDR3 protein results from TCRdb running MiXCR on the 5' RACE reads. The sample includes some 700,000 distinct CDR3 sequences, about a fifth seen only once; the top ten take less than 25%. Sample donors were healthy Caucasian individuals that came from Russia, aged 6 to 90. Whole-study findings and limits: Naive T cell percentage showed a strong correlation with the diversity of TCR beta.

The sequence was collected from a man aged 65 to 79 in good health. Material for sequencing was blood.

The CDR3, as DNA: TGTGCCAGCAGCTCAGGGTCCGTTGGGGCCAACGTCCTGACTTTC. Its protein product is CASSSGSVGANVLTF. The chain links TRBV7-6 to TRBJ2-6; maybe TRBD1 (5 bases). Germline V gene lookup returns CDR1 SGHVS and CDR2 FNYEAQ. The CDR3 sequence is 15 residues long. Deletions cut 4 bases from V and 3 bases from J, with 10 bases between.